This T cell receptor (beta chain) was recovered during a study of control samples from healthy donors and cancer patients. The assay was immunoSEQ multiplex PCR, and TCRdb's table has in-frame clones only and misses some. In the table there are about 160,000 clones, 85% to 95% of which are singletons. Only a few counts were recorded for this clone. Germline loops: CDR1 SNHLY, CDR2 FYNNEI. The CDR3 consists of 13 residues. V was pared by 2 bases and J by 1 base, with 5 bases between. The TCR originated in a woman aged 40-49 years in good health. Specimen: blood. The rearrangement joins TRBV2 to TRBJ1-1; no definite D call. The CDR3 DNA reads TGTGCCAGCAGTGAAAACGGGAACACTGAAGCTTTCTTT. It encodes CASSENGNTEAFF.